Listed here are 29 T cell receptor beta chains from one sample, sequenced in a study of cytomegalovirus exposure and HLA in healthy donors. With 60 Vbeta and 13 Jbeta primers, the PCR was carried out. Sequencing was performed with immunoSEQ multiplex PCR; in TCRdb, only in-frame clones are kept and a portion is missing. The sample includes a few hundred thousand clones, around 89% of them seen just once. Sequencing was performed on PBMCs. The receptor set was obtained from a woman aged 18-29 years in good health and CMV-seronegative.

This chain connects TRBV28 to TRBJ1-1; TRBD1 might be the D (6 bases). Germline V gives CDR1 MDHEN, CDR2 SYDVKM. The CDR3 is 17 residues long. The V end lost 5 bases, the J end lost 10 bases, and 29 bases lay between the germline ends. The CDR3 loop is CASSLTGNKVSAGTAFF. CDR3 bases: TGTGCCAGCAGTCTCACAGGGAACAAGGTTTCGGCCGGTACAGCTTTCTTT.

The rearrangement links TRBV6-1 to TRBJ2-1, with 7 positions matching TRBD1. Unmatched junction bases numbered 6, after V lost 1 base and J lost 6 bases. The CDR3 is made up of 15 amino acids. The V gene's germline CDR1 is MNHNS and CDR2 SASEGT. The CDR3 nucleotides read TGTGCCAGCAGTGAAGGCGATACAGGGGCCAATGAGCAGTTCTTC. As protein: CASSEGDTGANEQFF.

The rearrangement uses TRBV9 and TRBJ1-4, with D possibly matching TRBD1 (5 bases). The V end was cut by 5 bases, the J end by 4 bases, with 12 bases between. CDR3 length: 14 residues. Germline assignment: CDR1 SGDLS and CDR2 YYNGEE. The CDR3 spells CASSVGHDNEKLFF. The CDR3 nucleotides read TGTGCCAGCAGTGTTGGACATGATAATGAAAAACTGTTTTTT.

The rearrangement uses TRBV5-5 and TRBJ1-2, with D unclear. The CDR3 spans 15 residues. Germline lookup yields CDR1 SGHKS and CDR2 YYEKEE (reference sequence). V was clipped by 0 bases and J by 4 bases, with 13 bases between them. This chain's CDR3 is CASSLALDKIYGYTF. CDR3 DNA: TGTGCCAGCAGCTTGGCCCTTGACAAGATCTATGGCTACACCTTC.

This clone was seen a handful of times. The chain joins TRBV10-2 to TRBJ1-1; 8 bases fit TRBD1. CDR1 and CDR2 (germline): WSHSY, SAAADI. The CDR3 totals 16 residues. V was pared by 0 bases and J by 3 bases, with 6 bases of the junction left unmatched. In DNA, the CDR3 is TGCGCCAGCAGTGAGTCGACCGGGACAGGATACACTGAAGCTTTCTTT. Translation gives CASSESTGTGYTEAFF.

This chain joins TRBV28 and TRBJ2-4; D unclear. The V gene's germline CDR1 is MDHEN and CDR2 SYDVKM. This CDR3 is built from 13 residues. The germline V and J ends were trimmed by 4 bases and 0 bases, with 4 bases remaining between them. CDR3 sequence reads: CASSSGAKNIQYF. In DNA, the CDR3 is TGTGCCAGCAGTTCAGGAGCCAAAAACATTCAGTACTTC.

V gene TRBV2 combines with J gene TRBJ2-2, with 9 bases identical to TRBD2. The V gene's germline CDR1 is SNHLY and CDR2 FYNNEI. V shed 5 bases, J shed 0 bases, and the junction held 10 bases outside the gene matches. The CDR3 totals 18 residues. This CDR3 is CASSFWDSGGTNTGELFF. DNA of the CDR3: TGTGCCAGCAGTTTCTGGGATAGCGGGGGAACGAACACCGGGGAGCTGTTTTTT.

The V gene is TRBV7-2, the J gene TRBJ2-7, with 9 bases that match TRBD2. CDR1 is SGHTA and CDR2 is FQGNSA in the germline V gene. The CDR3 has 18 amino acids. The ends lost 5 bases at V and 5 bases at J; junction bases unmatched: 19. This chain's CDR3 is CASSPRLGGGAGPHEQYF. The CDR3, as DNA: TGTGCCAGCAGCCCTCGACTGGGCGGGGGGGCGGGGCCCCACGAGCAGTACTTC.

The chain couples TRBV5-6 to TRBJ1-2; the D is unclear. Germline CDR1 is SGHDT and CDR2 is YYEEEE. The CDR3 has 13 amino acids. V dropped 2 bases and J dropped 4 bases, with 9 bases sitting between them. The CDR3 loop reads CASSLEGAYGYTF. The CDR3 DNA follows: TGTGCCAGCAGCTTAGAGGGCGCCTATGGCTACACCTTC.

The genes are TRBV4-1 and TRBJ2-7; D call uncertain. V lost 0 bases and J lost 3, with 6 bases in between. Per germline, CDR1 MGHRA and CDR2 YSYEKL. The CDR3 sequence is 13 residues long. The CDR3 DNA follows: TGCGCCAGCAGCCAAGAAACCGGCTACGAGCAGTACTTC. It translates to CASSQETGYEQYF.

This clone occurred once. The gene calls are TRBV9 and TRBJ2-2; TRBD2 matches at 7 bases. The CDR3 loop spans 16 amino acids. Germline CDR1 is SGDLS and CDR2 is YYNGEE. With V trimmed by 0 bases and J by 5 bases, 7 bases remained unmatched. The CDR3 loop is CASSVVPGGGTGELFF. DNA for the CDR3: TGTGCCAGCAGCGTAGTCCCCGGGGGAGGGACCGGGGAGCTGTTTTTT.

CDR3 protein: CASSQDPARGYGYTF. CDR3 DNA sequence: TGCGCCAGCAGCCAAGACCCGGCCCGGGGCTATGGCTACACCTTC. The V call is TRBV4-1, the J call TRBJ1-2; D is unclear. V lost 0 bases and J 4 bases, leaving 12 bases between the germline ends. This CDR3 is 15 amino acids long. CDR1 is MGHRA, CDR2 YSYEKL, per germline.

The genes are TRBV6-1 and TRBJ1-2; a weak D match, TRBD1 (5 bases). The CDR3 extends over 13 amino acids. Germline CDR1 MNHNS, CDR2 SASEGT. Trimming shortened V by 5 bases and J by 4 bases, and 11 bases separated the two germline ends. The CDR3 spells CASSSRDGYGYTF. CDR3 nucleotide sequence: TGTGCCAGCAGTTCCAGGGATGGCTATGGCTACACCTTC.

The chain recombines TRBV5-5 with TRBJ2-7; 7 bases map to TRBD1. The CDR3 runs to 15 residues. The germline gives CDR1 SGHKS, CDR2 YYEKEE (reference sequence). V shed 4 bases and J 2 bases; nucleotides not matched to a gene: 9. CDR3 nucleotides: TGTGCCAGCAGCCCGACGACAGGGAGTACCTACGAGCAGTACTTC. The encoded protein is CASSPTTGSTYEQYF. Complete variable domain (other parts from reference TRBV5-5 and TRBJ2-7): DAGVTQSPTHLIKTRGQQVTLRCSPISGHKSVSWYQQVLGQGPQFIFQYYEKEERGRGNFPDRFSARQFPNYSSELNVNALLLGDSALYLCASSPTTGSTYEQYFGPGTRLTVT.

The V gene is TRBV9, the J gene TRBJ2-3; D possibly corresponds to TRBD2 (5 bases). Trimming took 4 bases from V and 4 from J, leaving 7 bases between them. The CDR3 has 12 amino acids. Germline CDR1 and CDR2: SGDLS and YYNGEE. The CDR3 protein is CASSLGADTQYF. As DNA, the CDR3 is TGTGCCAGCAGCCTCGGGGCAGATACGCAGTATTTT.

The chain uses TRBV7-9 and TRBJ1-4, with 7 bases that match TRBD1. Germline values: CDR1 SEHNR, CDR2 FQNEAQ (reference sequence). After removal of 5 bases from V and 4 bases from J, the junction contained 13 bases not matched to a gene. The CDR3 is 17 amino acids. The CDR3 reads CASSVPARTGLNEKLFF. In nucleotides, the CDR3 is TGTGCCAGCAGCGTGCCAGCCCGGACAGGCCTTAATGAAAAACTGTTTTTT.

This rearrangement joins TRBV11-3 to TRBJ1-1; D may be TRBD1 (6 bases). V was cut by 2 bases and J by 0 bases, with 10 bases left in between. Germline assignment: CDR1 SGHNT and CDR2 YENEEA. The CDR3 has 15 amino acids. The DNA for the CDR3 is TGTGCCAGCAGCTTATATGGGGACATGAACACTGAAGCTTTCTTT. Encoded protein: CASSLYGDMNTEAFF.

The chain links TRBV9 to TRBJ2-7, with TRBD2 identical over 14 bases. The CDR3 has 14 amino acids. Germline CDR1 SGDLS, CDR2 YYNGEE. J lost 7 bases, V lost 3 bases, and 3 bases had no gene match. Here the CDR3 reads CASSAGLAGVEQYF. The CDR3 DNA is TGTGCCAGCAGCGCGGGACTAGCGGGAGTAGAGCAGTACTTC. Full variable domain (rest looked up from reference TRBV9 and TRBJ2-7): DSGVTQTPKHLITATGQRVTLRCSPRSGDLSVYWYQQSLDQGLQFLIQYYNGEERAKGNILERFSAQQFPDLHSELNLSSLELGDSALYFCASSAGLAGVEQYFGPGTRLTVT.

This chain connects TRBV7-8 to TRBJ2-2; 11 nucleotides line up with TRBD2. Germline CDR1 reads SGHVS; CDR2 reads FQNEAQ. V dropped 2 bases and J dropped 5; count of bases not matched to a gene: 10. The CDR3 is 18 amino acids. CDR3 DNA: TGTGCCAGCAGCTTACACATACTAGCGGGAGATGGTACCGGGGAGCTGTTTTTT. Amino acids: CASSLHILAGDGTGELFF.

The V call is TRBV5-1, the J call TRBJ2-5; D might be TRBD2 (6 bases). Looked up from germline, CDR1 is SGHRS and CDR2 is YFSETQ. Trimming removed 8 bases at V and 2 bases at J, with 13 bases between. The CDR3 covers 13 residues. In DNA form, the CDR3 reads TGCGCCAGTAGGAATGCGGGACAAGAGACCCAGTACTTC. Its translation: CASRNAGQETQYF.

J is TRBJ2-3 and V is TRBV23-1; TRBD2 is a possible D gene (6 bases). TRBV23-1 belongs to the ORF category, with a function that is uncertain. Trimming left V 4 bases short and J 6 bases short, with 26 bases between. The CDR3 runs to 18 residues. The CDR3 is CASSPGSYGRGGSDTQYF. CDR3 nucleotide sequence: TGCGCCAGCAGTCCGGGGAGTTACGGGAGAGGTGGTTCGGATACGCAGTATTTT.

For the CDR3, the DNA is TGTGCCTGGACCATAACAGGGGTCGGCTACACCTTC. Its protein is CAWTITGVGYTF. The chain couples TRBV30 to TRBJ1-2; 7 bases fit TRBD1. The J segment lost 8 bases and the V segment lost 4 bases, leaving 7 bases of the junction unmatched. From germline, CDR1 is GTSNPN and CDR2 SVGIG (reference sequence). CDR3 size: 12 residues.

This chain links TRBV27 with TRBJ1-6, with TRBD1 matching over 7 bases. Germline V gives CDR1 MNHEY, CDR2 SMNVEV (reference sequence). The ends lost 8 bases at V and 7 bases at J; junction bases unmatched: 11. The CDR3 covers 15 residues. The CDR3, as DNA: TGTGCCAGCGGTCTACATGCGGGACAGAATTCACCCCTCCACTTT. Its translation is CASGLHAGQNSPLHF.

This clone was seen more than once but under ten times. The chain links TRBV7-2 to TRBJ2-1; TRBD2 aligns across 8 bases. This CDR3 has 15 amino acids. Germline CDR1 is SGHTA and CDR2 is FQGNSA. The V segment lost 0 bases and the J segment 6 bases; nucleotides outside the gene matches: 4. The CDR3 DNA reads as TGTGCCAGCAGCTTAGCCGGGGGGGGCCTCAATGAGCAGTTCTTC. It translates to CASSLAGGGLNEQFF.

This sequence joins TRBV4-1 and TRBJ2-3, with 9 bases identical to TRBD2. Germline V gene lookup returns CDR1 MGHRA and CDR2 YSYEKL. The CDR3 runs 16 residues. With 4 bases clipped from V and 4 bases from J, the junction kept 9 bases outside the gene matches. In DNA form, the CDR3 reads TGCGCCAGCAGCCGCATTAGCGGGGGAAGCTCAGATACGCAGTATTTT. Translating gives CASSRISGGSSDTQYF.

The CDR3 DNA follows: TGCGCCAGCGCGGGACAGTCTAGACCAGATACGCAGTATTTT. Its translation: CASAGQSRPDTQYF. V and J are TRBV4-3 and TRBJ2-3; D might be TRBD1 (7 bases). The CDR3 sequence is 14 residues long. Between the trimmed V and J ends, which lost 8 bases and 4 bases, there was a span of 16 bases. From germline, CDR1 is LGHNA and CDR2 YSLEER.

The genes are TRBV9 and TRBJ1-2, with TRBD1 matching over 7 bases. This CDR3 has 13 amino acids. V dropped 4 bases and J dropped 4; count of bases not matched to a gene: 4. Per the germline V gene, CDR1 is SGDLS and CDR2 is YYNGEE. CDR3 nucleotides: TGTGCCAGCAGCCTACGGGACAGCTATGGCTACACCTTC. Encoded protein: CASSLRDSYGYTF.

The CDR3: CASSLDRRRVATGELFF. As DNA, the CDR3 is TGTGCCAGCAGCTTAGATCGAAGGAGGGTAGCTACCGGGGAGCTGTTTTTT. The V call is TRBV11-2, the J call TRBJ2-2, with TRBD2 as a possible D gene (6 bases). Germline CDR1 is SGHAT and CDR2 is FQNNGV. The CDR3 consists of 17 residues. V dropped 0 bases and J dropped 5 bases, with 16 bases sitting between them. The full variable domain, in which reference TRBV11-2 and TRBJ2-2 provide the parts outside the CDR3, is EAGVAQSPRYKIIEKRQSVAFWCNPISGHATLYWYQQILGQGPKLLIQFQNNGVVDDSQLPKDRFSAERLKGVDSTLKIQPAKLEDSAVYLCASSLDRRRVATGELFFGEGSRLTVL.

This rearrangement joins TRBV7-8 to TRBJ2-5; D is uncertain. The CDR3 is 11 residues long. The V gene lost 2 bases and the J gene lost 5 bases, with 3 bases spanning the gap. The germline V gene has CDR1 SGHVS and CDR2 FQNEAQ. The CDR3 is CASSLQETQYF. Written as DNA, the CDR3 is TGTGCCAGCAGCTTACAGGAGACCCAGTACTTC.